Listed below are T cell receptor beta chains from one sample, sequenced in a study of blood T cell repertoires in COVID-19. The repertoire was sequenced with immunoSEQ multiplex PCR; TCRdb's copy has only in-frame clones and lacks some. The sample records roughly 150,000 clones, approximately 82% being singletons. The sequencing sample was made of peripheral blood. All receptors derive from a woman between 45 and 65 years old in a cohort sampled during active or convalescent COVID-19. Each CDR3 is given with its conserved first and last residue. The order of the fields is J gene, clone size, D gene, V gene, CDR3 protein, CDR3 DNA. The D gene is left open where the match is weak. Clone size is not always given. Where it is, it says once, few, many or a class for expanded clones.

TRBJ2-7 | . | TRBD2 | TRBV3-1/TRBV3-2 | CASSQRRGLAGELSYEQYF | TGTGCCAGCAGCCAAAGAAGGGGACTAGCGGGGGAGCTCTCCTACGAGCAGTACTTC
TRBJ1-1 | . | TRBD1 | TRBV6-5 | CASSVQGAETEAFF | TGTGCCAGCAGCGTACAGGGGGCGGAAACTGAAGCTTTCTTT
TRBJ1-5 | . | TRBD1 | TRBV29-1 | CSVAGTGNQPQHF | TGCAGCGTTGCCGGGACAGGCAATCAGCCCCAGCATTTT
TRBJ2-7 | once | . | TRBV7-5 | CARSFREELNEQYF | TGTGCCAGAAGTTTTAGGGAGGAATTAAACGAGCAGTACTTC
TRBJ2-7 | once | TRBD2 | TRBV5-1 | CASSLEGSGGAYEQYF | TGCGCCAGCAGCTTAGAGGGTAGCGGGGGGGCTTACGAGCAGTACTTC
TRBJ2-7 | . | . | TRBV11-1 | CASSLGSVGTGYEQYF | TGTGCCAGCAGCTTAGGATCCGTGGGGACTGGCTACGAGCAGTACTTC
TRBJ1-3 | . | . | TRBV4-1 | CASSRGIIGRGAGNTIYF | TGCGCCAGCAGCCGGGGGATAATCGGGAGAGGAGCCGGAAACACCATATATTTT
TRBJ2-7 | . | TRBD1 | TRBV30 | CAGGQGSYEQYF | TGTGCCGGGGGACAGGGGTCCTACGAGCAGTACTTC
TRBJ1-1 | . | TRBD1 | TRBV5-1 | CASSFQGAGTEAFF | TGCGCCAGCAGCTTCCAGGGGGCAGGCACTGAAGCTTTCTTT
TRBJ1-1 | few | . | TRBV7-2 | CASSPRGLGSLMNTEAFF | TGTGCCAGCAGCCCAAGGGGGTTGGGCAGTTTGATGAACACTGAAGCTTTCTTT
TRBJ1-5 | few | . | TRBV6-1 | CASNWGDQPQHF | TGTGCCAGCAACTGGGGGGATCAGCCCCAGCATTTT
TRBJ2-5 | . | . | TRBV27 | CASSPPGARLGETQYF | TGTGCCAGCAGTCCCCCCGGTGCAAGGCTCGGGGAGACCCAGTACTTC
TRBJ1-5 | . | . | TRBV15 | CATSRDASNGEPQHF | TGTGCCACCAGCAGAGATGCCTCCAACGGGGAACCCCAGCATTTT
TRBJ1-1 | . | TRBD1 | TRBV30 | CAWSVQGTNKAFF | TGTGCCTGGAGTGTACAGGGGACAAATAAAGCTTTCTTT
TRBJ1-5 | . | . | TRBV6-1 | CASSESDSTRNQPQHF | TGTGCCAGCAGTGAATCTGACAGTACCCGCAATCAGCCCCAGCATTTT
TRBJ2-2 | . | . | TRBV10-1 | CASSEWRTGELFF | TGCGCCAGCAGTGAGTGGAGGACCGGGGAGCTGTTTTTT
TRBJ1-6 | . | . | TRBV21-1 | CASSKALTESNSPLHF | TGTGCCAGCAGCAAAGCGCTGACAGAGAGTAATTCACCCCTCCACTTT
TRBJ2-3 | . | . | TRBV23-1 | CASSQISGGADTDTQYF | TGCGCCAGCAGTCAAATTTCCGGCGGTGCGGACACAGATACGCAGTATTTT
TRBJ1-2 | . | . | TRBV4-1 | CASSHSLQQGNGYTF | TGCGCCAGCAGCCACTCCCTCCAACAGGGTAATGGCTACACCTTC
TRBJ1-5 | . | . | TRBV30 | CAWSRESHSNQPQHF | TGTGCCTGGAGTCGGGAAAGCCATAGCAATCAGCCCCAGCATTTT
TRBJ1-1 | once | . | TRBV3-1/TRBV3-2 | CASSQLRRTEAFF | TGTGCCAGCAGCCAATTGCGGAGAACTGAAGCTTTCTTT
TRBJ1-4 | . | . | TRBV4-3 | CASSPRGLANEKLFF | TGCGCCAGCAGCCCGCGGGGGTTGGCTAATGAAAAACTGTTTTTT
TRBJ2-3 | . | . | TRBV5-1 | CASSWRSGVSADTQYF | TGCGCCAGCAGCTGGCGATCGGGGGTAAGCGCAGATACGCAGTATTTT
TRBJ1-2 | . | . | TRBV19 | CASSSFPGGVAYGYTF | TGTGCCAGTAGTAGCTTCCCCGGCGGGGTAGCCTATGGCTACACCTTC
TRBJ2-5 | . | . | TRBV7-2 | CASSPNRETQYF | TGTGCCAGCAGCCCAAACAGGGAGACCCAGTACTTC
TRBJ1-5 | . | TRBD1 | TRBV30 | CAWSVPGGEGNQPQHF | TGTGCCTGGAGTGTACCAGGGGGCGAAGGCAATCAGCCCCAGCATTTT
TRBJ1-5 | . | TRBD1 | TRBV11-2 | CASSLGVLGTGANQPQHF | TGTGCCAGCAGCTTAGGGGTGTTAGGGACAGGGGCTAATCAGCCCCAGCATTTT
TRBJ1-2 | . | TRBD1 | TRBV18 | CASSPGQGARGYTF | TGTGCCAGCTCACCCGGACAGGGGGCTAGAGGCTACACCTTC
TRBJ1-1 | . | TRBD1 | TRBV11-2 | CASSFTAGTVNTEAFF | TGTGCCAGCAGCTTTACCGCCGGGACAGTGAACACTGAAGCTTTCTTT
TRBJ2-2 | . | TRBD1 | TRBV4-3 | CASSQGPTGYGELFF | TGCGCCAGCAGCCAAGGACCGACAGGGTACGGGGAGCTGTTTTTT
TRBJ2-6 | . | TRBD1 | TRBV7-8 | CASSIRDRGQAGANVLTF | TGTGCCAGCAGCATCCGGGACAGGGGGCAGGCTGGGGCCAACGTCCTGACTTTC
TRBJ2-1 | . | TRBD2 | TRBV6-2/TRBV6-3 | CASSYSASGGSTNEQFF | TGTGCCAGCAGTTACTCGGCTAGCGGGGGATCCACCAATGAGCAGTTCTTC
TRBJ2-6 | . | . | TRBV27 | CASGRQTLVTF | TGTGCCAGCGGAAGACAAACTCTTGTGACTTTC
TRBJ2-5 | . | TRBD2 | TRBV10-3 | CAISESSVAGGQETQYF | TGTGCCATCAGTGAGTCGAGCGTGGCGGGGGGGCAAGAGACCCAGTACTTC
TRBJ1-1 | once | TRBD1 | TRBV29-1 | CSVGQGVNTEAFF | TGCAGCGTTGGACAGGGGGTGAACACTGAAGCTTTCTTT
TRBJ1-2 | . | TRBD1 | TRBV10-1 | CATYTIGQGWRGDNYGYTF | TGCGCCACCTACACAATAGGACAGGGGTGGCGAGGGGATAACTATGGCTACACCTTC
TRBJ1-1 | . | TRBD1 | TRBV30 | CAWRQGGGQDTEAFF | TGTGCCTGGAGACAGGGAGGAGGACAGGACACTGAAGCTTTCTTT
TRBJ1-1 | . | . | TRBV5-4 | CASSLDGDTEAFF | TGTGCCAGCAGCTTGGACGGGGACACTGAAGCTTTCTTT
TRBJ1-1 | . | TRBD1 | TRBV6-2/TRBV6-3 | CASSRGTGRFTEAFF | TGTGCCAGCAGTCGCGGGACAGGGAGGTTCACTGAAGCTTTCTTT
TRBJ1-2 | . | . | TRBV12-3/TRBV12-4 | CASSFAPPSGYTF | TGTGCCAGCAGTTTCGCCCCCCCGAGCGGCTACACCTTC
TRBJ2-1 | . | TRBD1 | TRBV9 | CASSPGTDYNEQFF | TGTGCCTCTTCCCCCGGGACAGATTACAATGAGCAGTTCTTC
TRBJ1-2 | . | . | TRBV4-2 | CASSQDGGGAGYGYTF | TGTGCCAGCAGCCAAGATGGGGGGGGCGCGGGCTATGGCTACACCTTC
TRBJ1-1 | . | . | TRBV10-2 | CASTSFTEAFF | TGCGCCAGCACCAGTTTTACTGAAGCTTTCTTT
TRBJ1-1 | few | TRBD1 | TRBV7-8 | CASTQGQGTDTEAFF | TGTGCCAGCACCCAGGGACAGGGGACGGACACTGAAGCTTTCTTT
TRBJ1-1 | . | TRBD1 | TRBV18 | CASSPWTGKVNTEAFF | TGTGCCAGCTCACCATGGACAGGCAAGGTGAACACTGAAGCTTTCTTT
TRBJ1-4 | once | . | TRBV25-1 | CASRARHRKNHEKLFF | TGTGCCAGCAGGGCCCGACACAGGAAGAACCATGAAAAACTGTTTTTT
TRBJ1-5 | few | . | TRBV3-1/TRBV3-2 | CASSQDPAGYGQPQHF | TGTGCCAGCAGCCAAGATCCGGCAGGGTATGGTCAGCCCCAGCATTTT
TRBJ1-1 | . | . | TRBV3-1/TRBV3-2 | CASSQGAPDTEAFF | TGTGCCAGCAGCCAAGGGGCCCCGGACACTGAAGCTTTCTTT
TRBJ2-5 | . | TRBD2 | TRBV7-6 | CASSQGTIGLETQYF | TGTGCCAGCAGCCAAGGGACTATAGGGCTAGAGACCCAGTACTTC
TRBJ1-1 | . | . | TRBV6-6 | CASSYTTGTKEAFF | TGTGCCAGCAGTTACACTACAGGGACAAAAGAAGCTTTCTTT
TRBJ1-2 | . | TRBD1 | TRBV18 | CASSAAGQGGYGYTF | TGTGCCAGCTCGGCCGCTGGACAGGGGGGCTATGGCTACACCTTC